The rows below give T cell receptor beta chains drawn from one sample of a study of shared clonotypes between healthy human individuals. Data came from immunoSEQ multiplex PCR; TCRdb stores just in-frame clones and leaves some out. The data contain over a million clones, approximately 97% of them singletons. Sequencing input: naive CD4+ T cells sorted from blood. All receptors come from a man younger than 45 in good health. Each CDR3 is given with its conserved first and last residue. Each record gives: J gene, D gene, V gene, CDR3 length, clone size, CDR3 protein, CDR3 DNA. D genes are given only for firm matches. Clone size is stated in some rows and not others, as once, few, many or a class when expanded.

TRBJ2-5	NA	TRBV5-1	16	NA	CASSPGGRASQETQYF	TGCGCCAGCAGCCCCGGGGGCCGCGCCTCCCAAGAGACCCAGTACTTC
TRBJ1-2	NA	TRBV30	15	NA	CAWSVSGIPFYGYTF	TGTGCCTGGAGTGTTAGCGGGATACCTTTCTATGGCTACACCTTC
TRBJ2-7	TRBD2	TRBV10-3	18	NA	CAISESVSGTPTAAKQYF	TGTGCCATCAGTGAGTCCGTTAGCGGGACACCAACTGCTGCAAAGCAGTACTTC
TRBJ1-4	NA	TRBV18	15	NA	CASLPISGVFEKLFF	TGTGCCAGCTTACCGATTTCGGGGGTTTTTGAAAAACTGTTTTTT
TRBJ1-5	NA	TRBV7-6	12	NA	CASTLGGQPQHF	TGTGCCAGCACCCTAGGCGGTCAGCCCCAGCATTTT
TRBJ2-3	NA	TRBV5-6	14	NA	CASSLMRLRFTQYF	TGTGCCAGCAGCTTAATGAGACTTCGATTTACGCAGTATTTT
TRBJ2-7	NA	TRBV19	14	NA	CASSIQGITYEQYF	TGTGCCAGTAGTATCCAGGGAATCACCTACGAGCAGTACTTC
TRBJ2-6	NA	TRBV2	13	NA	CASKQAGANVLTF	TGTGCCAGCAAGCAGGCTGGGGCCAACGTCCTGACTTTC
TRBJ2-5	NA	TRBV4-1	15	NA	CASSQFRVIRETQYF	TGCGCCAGCAGCCAGTTCCGGGTTATACGAGAGACCCAGTACTTC
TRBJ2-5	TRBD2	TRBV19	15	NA	CASSILAGASETQYF	TGTGCCAGTAGTATTCTAGCGGGAGCTAGCGAGACCCAGTACTTC
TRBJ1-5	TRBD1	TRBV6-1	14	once	CASSEGGQNQPQHF	TGTGCCAGCAGTGAAGGGGGACAGAATCAGCCCCAGCATTTT
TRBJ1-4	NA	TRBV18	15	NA	CASSPRAGANEKLFF	TGTGCCAGCTCACCAAGGGCAGGAGCGAATGAAAAACTGTTTTTT
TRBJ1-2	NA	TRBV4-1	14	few	CASSQDSQLRGYTF	TGCGCCAGCAGCCAAGATTCCCAGCTTCGCGGCTACACCTTC
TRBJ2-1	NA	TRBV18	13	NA	CASLEWSYNEQFF	TGTGCCAGCTTAGAGTGGTCCTACAATGAGCAGTTCTTC
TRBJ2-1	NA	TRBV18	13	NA	CASSPPETSPLVF	TGTGCCAGCTCACCACCGGAGACTTCGCCGTTAGTCTTC
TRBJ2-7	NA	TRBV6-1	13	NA	CARDLAASYEQYF	TGTGCCAGGGACTTGGCGGCCTCCTACGAGCAGTACTTC
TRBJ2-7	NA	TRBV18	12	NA	CASSPRQYEQYF	TGTGCCAGCTCACCACGGCAGTATGAGCAGTACTTC
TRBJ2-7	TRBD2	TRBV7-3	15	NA	CASRSGRRSWYEQYF	TGTGCCAGCAGGAGCGGGAGACGTTCCTGGTACGAGCAGTACTTC
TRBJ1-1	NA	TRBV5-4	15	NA	CASSLLGGENTEAFF	TGTGCCAGCAGCTTGCTAGGGGGGGAGAACACTGAAGCTTTCTTT
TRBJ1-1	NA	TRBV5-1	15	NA	CASSLGGKMNTEAFF	TGCGCCAGCAGCTTGGGGGGAAAAATGAACACTGAAGCTTTCTTT
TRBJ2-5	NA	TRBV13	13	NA	CASSLAFQETQYF	TGTGCCAGCAGCTTAGCCTTCCAAGAGACCCAGTACTTC
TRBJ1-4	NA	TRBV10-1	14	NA	CASSESGMDEKLFF	TGCGCCAGCAGTGAGTCCGGGATGGATGAAAAACTGTTTTTT
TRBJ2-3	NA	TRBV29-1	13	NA	CSVDVPDTDTQYF	TGCAGCGTTGACGTGCCAGACACAGATACGCAGTATTTT
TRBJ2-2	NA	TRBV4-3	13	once	CASSQVYTGELFF	TGCGCCAGCAGCCAAGTGTATACCGGGGAGCTGTTTTTT
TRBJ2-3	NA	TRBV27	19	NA	CASSLIFRNRAPSTDTQYF	TGTGCCAGCAGTTTAATTTTTCGGAACAGGGCACCTAGCACAGATACGCAGTATTTT
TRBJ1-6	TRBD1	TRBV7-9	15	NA	CASSRRTGTGSPLHF	TGTGCCAGCAGCCGGAGGACAGGGACGGGTTCACCCCTCCACTTT
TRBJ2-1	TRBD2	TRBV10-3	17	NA	CAISESSPGLAVNEQFF	TGTGCCATCAGTGAGTCCTCACCGGGACTAGCGGTCAATGAGCAGTTCTTC
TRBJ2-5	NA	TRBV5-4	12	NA	CASSLNKETQYF	TGTGCCAGCAGCTTGAATAAAGAGACCCAGTACTTC
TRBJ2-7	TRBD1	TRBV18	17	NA	CASSRTTGGQGTYEQYF	TGTGCCAGCTCACGTACAACCGGGGGACAGGGGACCTACGAGCAGTACTTC
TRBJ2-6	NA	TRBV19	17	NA	CASTPHHPGTGANVLTF	TGTGCCAGTACTCCACACCACCCAGGGACTGGGGCCAACGTCCTGACTTTC
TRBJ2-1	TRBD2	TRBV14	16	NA	CASSQVPGLAGFEQFF	TGTGCCAGCAGCCAAGTGCCGGGACTAGCGGGATTTGAGCAGTTCTTC
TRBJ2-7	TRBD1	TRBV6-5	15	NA	CASTPHRDRAYEQYF	TGTGCCAGCACCCCGCATCGGGACAGGGCCTACGAGCAGTACTTC
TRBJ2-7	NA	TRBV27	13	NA	CASKLPNSYEQYF	TGTGCCAGCAAGTTGCCCAACTCCTACGAGCAGTACTTC
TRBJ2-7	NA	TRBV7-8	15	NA	CASSLGPPTGYEQYF	TGTGCCAGCAGCCTAGGCCCCCCTACGGGGTACGAGCAGTACTTC
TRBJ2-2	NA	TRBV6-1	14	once	CASSEVSNTGELFF	TGTGCCAGCAGTGAAGTGAGCAACACCGGGGAGCTGTTTTTT
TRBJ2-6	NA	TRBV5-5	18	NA	CASSLRVAVGPGANVLTF	TGTGCCAGCAGCTTGAGGGTTGCCGTCGGTCCTGGGGCCAACGTCCTGACTTTC
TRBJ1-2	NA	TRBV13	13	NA	CASSQKGPVRYTF	TGTGCCAGCAGCCAAAAAGGACCGGTGCGATACACCTTC
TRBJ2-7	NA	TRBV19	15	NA	CASTQGRADSYEQYF	TGTGCCAGTACCCAGGGAAGGGCGGACTCCTACGAGCAGTACTTC
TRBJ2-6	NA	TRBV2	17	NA	CASSEVQLGNGANVLTF	TGTGCCAGCAGTGAAGTTCAACTAGGCAATGGGGCCAACGTCCTGACTTTC
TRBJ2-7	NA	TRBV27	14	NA	CASSRYPSSYEQYF	TGTGCCAGCAGTCGTTACCCGAGCTCCTACGAGCAGTACTTC
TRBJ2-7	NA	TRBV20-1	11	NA	CSARRTYEQYF	TGCAGTGCTAGGCGGACTTACGAGCAGTACTTC
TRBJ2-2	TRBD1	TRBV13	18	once	CASSRSPTRQGWTGELFF	TGTGCCAGCAGCCGAAGCCCGACTCGACAGGGATGGACCGGGGAGCTGTTTTTT
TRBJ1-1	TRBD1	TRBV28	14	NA	CASSHPGQGRNAFF	TGTGCCAGCAGTCACCCGGGACAGGGACGGAACGCTTTCTTT
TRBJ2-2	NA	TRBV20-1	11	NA	CSARDLGELFF	TGCAGTGCTAGAGATCTCGGGGAGCTGTTTTTT
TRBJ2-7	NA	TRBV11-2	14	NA	CASSPNTGGYEQYF	TGTGCCAGCAGCCCAAACACCGGCGGCTACGAGCAGTACTTC
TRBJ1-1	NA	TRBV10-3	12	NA	CAISESWTEAFF	TGTGCCATCAGTGAGTCGTGGACTGAAGCTTTCTTT
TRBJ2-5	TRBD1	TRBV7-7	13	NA	CASSRQGAETQYF	TGTGCTAGCAGCAGACAGGGGGCTGAGACCCAGTACTTC
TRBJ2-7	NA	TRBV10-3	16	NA	CAIRDPGLGGSYEQYF	TGTGCCATCAGGGACCCGGGCTTAGGGGGTTCCTACGAGCAGTACTTC
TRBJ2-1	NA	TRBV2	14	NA	CARGGGSSYNEQFF	TGTGCCAGAGGGGGGGGAAGCTCCTACAATGAGCAGTTCTTC
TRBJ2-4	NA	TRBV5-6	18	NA	CASSFLAPDSLAKNIQYF	TGTGCCAGCAGCTTCCTAGCTCCCGATTCGTTAGCCAAAAACATTCAGTACTTC
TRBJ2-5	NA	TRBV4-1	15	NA	CASSQDPRGAETQYF	TGCGCCAGCAGCCAAGACCCCCGAGGGGCAGAGACCCAGTACTTC
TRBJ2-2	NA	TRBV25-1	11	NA	CASQGSGELFF	TGTGCCAGTCAGGGTTCCGGGGAGCTGTTTTTT
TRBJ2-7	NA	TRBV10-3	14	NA	CAISESSYSSEQYF	TGTGCCATCAGTGAGTCGAGTTACAGTAGCGAGCAGTACTTC